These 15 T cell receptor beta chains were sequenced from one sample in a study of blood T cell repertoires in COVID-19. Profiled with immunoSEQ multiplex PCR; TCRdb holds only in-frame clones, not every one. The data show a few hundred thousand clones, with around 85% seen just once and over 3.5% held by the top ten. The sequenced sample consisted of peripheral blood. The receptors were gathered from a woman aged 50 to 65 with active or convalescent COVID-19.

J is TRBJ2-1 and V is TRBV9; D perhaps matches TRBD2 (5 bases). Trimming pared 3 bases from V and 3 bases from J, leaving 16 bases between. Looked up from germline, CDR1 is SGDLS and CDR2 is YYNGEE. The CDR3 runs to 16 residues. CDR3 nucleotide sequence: TGTGCCAGCAGCGCCCCCCGAGAGGGCCTCTACAATGAGCAGTTCTTC. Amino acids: CASSAPREGLYNEQFF.

The CDR3 DNA follows: TGTGCCAGTAGTCTTCGGACTTTATCGGAGCAGTACTTC. Its translation is CASSLRTLSEQYF. The J gene is TRBJ2-7, the V gene TRBV19; maybe TRBD2 (5 bases). This CDR3 comprises 13 residues. The V end was cut by 5 bases, the J end by 7 bases, with 15 bases between. In germline, CDR1 is LNHDA, CDR2 SQIVND (reference sequence).

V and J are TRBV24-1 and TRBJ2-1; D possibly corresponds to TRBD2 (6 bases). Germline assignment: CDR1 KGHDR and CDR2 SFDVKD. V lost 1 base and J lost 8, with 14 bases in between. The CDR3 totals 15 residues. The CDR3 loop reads CATSDFSGAFHEQFF. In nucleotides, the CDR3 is TGTGCCACCAGTGATTTTTCGGGAGCGTTTCATGAGCAGTTCTTC.

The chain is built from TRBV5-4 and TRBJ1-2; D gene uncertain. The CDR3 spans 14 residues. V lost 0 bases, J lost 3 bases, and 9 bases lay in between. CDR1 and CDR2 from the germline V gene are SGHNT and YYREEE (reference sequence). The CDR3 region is CASSLEAEHYGYTF. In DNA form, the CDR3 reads TGTGCCAGCAGCTTGGAGGCGGAACACTATGGCTACACCTTC.

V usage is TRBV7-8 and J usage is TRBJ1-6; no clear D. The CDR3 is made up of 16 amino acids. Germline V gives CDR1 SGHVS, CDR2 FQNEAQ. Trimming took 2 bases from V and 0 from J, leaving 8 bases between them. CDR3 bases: TGTGCCAGCAGCTTACAGGCCAGCTCCTATAATTCACCCCTCCACTTT. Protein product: CASSLQASSYNSPLHF. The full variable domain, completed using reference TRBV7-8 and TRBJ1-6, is GAGVSQSPRYKVAKRGQDVALRCDPISGHVSLFWYQQALGQGPEFLTYFQNEAQLDKSGLPSDRFFAERPEGSVSTLKIQRTQQEDSAVYLCASSLQASSYNSPLHFGNGTRLTVT.

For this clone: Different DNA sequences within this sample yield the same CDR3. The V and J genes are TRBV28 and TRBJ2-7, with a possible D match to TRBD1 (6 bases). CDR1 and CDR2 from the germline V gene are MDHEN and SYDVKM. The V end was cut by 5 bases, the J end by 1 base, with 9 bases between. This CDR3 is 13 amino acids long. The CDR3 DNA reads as TGTGCCAGCAGTCCCGGACAGTCCTACGAGCAGTACTTC. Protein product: CASSPGQSYEQYF.

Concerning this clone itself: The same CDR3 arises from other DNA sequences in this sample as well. The CDR3 DNA is TGCGCCAGCAGCCTCGGGGGGTCTAATCAGCCCCAGCATTTT. Amino acids: CASSLGGSNQPQHF. This rearrangement joins TRBV5-1 to TRBJ1-5; a weak D match, TRBD1 (5 bases). The V end lost 4 bases, the J end lost 4 bases, and 12 bases lay between the germline ends. CDR3 length equals 14 residues. The germline CDR1 and CDR2 sequences are SGHRS and YFSETQ.

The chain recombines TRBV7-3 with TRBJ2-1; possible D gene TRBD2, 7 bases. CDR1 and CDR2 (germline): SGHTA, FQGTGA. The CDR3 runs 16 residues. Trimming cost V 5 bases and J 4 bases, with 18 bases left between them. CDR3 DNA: TGTGCCAGCAGCCCAGGAGGGGCGGGGGCATACAATGAGCAGTTCTTC. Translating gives CASSPGGAGAYNEQFF.

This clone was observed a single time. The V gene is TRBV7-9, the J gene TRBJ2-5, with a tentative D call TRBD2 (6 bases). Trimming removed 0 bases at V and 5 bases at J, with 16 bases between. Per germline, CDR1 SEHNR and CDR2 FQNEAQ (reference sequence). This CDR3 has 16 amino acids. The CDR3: CASSLALTGVRETQYF. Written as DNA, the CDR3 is TGTGCCAGCAGCTTAGCGTTGACGGGAGTCCGGGAGACCCAGTACTTC.

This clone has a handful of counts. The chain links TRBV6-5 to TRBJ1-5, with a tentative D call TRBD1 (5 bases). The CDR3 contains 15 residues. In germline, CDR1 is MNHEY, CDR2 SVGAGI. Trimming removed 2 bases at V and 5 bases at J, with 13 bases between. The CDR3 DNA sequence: TGTGCCAGCAGTTACCGCCCTGGGGGGGATCAGCCCCAGCATTTT. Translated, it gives CASSYRPGGDQPQHF.

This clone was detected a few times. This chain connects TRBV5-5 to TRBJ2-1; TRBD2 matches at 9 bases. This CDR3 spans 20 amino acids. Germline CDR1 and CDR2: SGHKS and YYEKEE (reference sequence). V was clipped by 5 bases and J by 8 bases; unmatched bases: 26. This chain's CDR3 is CASSPGAEGVSSGSRYEQFF. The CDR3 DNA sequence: TGTGCCAGCAGTCCGGGGGCCGAGGGTGTCAGTAGCGGGAGTCGCTATGAGCAGTTCTTC.

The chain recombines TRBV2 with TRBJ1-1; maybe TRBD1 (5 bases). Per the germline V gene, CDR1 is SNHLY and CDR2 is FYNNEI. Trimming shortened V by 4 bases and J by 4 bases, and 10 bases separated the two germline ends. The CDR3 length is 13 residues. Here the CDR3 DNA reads TGTGCCAGCAGTGTTAGGGGTGGCACTGAAGCTTTCTTT. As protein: CASSVRGGTEAFF.

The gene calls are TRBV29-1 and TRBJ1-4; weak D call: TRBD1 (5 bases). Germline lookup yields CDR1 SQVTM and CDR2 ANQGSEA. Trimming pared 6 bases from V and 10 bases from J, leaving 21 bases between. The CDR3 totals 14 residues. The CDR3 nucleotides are TGCAGCGTGGCAACAGGTCCCCCACGGAGAAAACTGTTTTTT. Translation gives CSVATGPPRRKLFF.

CDR3: CASSARTPSSYNEQFF. CDR3 in DNA: TGTGCCAGCAGTGCCCGGACTCCGAGCTCCTACAATGAGCAGTTCTTC. The chain is built from TRBV27 and TRBJ2-1, with D perhaps matching TRBD2 (5 bases). Trimming pared 5 bases from V and 0 bases from J, leaving 14 bases between. The CDR3 is made up of 16 amino acids. CDR1 MNHEY and CDR2 SMNVEV come from the germline V gene (reference sequence).

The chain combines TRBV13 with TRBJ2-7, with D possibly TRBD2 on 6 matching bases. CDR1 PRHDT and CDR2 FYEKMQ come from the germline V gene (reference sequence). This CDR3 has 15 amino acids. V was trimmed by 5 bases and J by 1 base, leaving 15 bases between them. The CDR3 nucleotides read TGTGCCAGCAGCCACGGCGGGGCGGCTTCCTACGAGCAGTACTTC. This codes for CASSHGGAASYEQYF.